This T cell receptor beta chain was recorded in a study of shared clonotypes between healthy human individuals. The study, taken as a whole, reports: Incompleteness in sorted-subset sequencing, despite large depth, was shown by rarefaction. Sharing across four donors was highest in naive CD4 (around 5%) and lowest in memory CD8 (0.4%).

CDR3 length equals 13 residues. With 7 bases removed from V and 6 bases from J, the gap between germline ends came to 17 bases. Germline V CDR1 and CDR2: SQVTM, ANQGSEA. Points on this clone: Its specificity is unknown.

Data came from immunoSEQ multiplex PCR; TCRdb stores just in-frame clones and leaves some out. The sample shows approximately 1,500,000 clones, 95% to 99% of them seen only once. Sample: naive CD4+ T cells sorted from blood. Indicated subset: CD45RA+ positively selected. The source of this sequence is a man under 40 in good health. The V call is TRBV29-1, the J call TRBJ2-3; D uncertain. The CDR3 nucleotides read TGCAGCGCCCAACCGCTAGGGTGGGATACGCAGTATTTT. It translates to CSAQPLGWDTQYF.